The following is a T cell receptor (beta chain) sequence with its context. Its specificity is not known. Terminally differentiated effector memory CD45RA+ cells were excluded from the naive CD8 cells, which were CD45RO-negative and positively selected for CCR7. Profiled with immunoSEQ multiplex PCR; TCRdb holds only in-frame clones, not every one. This table holds 2 million to 2.5 million clones, 85% to 95% found once. The data were taken from a study of shared clonotypes between healthy human individuals. Overall study results and limits: An effect of sequencing depth on clonotype sharing among donors was expected.

Germline V gene data show CDR1 as MGHRA and CDR2 as YSYEKL. With 0 bases clipped from V and 0 bases from J, the junction kept 5 bases outside the gene matches. This CDR3 is 16 amino acids long. This TCR was sampled from a young man in good health. The chain recombines TRBV4-1 with TRBJ2-7; 7 bases agree with TRBD2. The sequenced sample consisted of naive CD8+ T cells sorted from blood. CDR3 DNA: TGCGCCAGCAGCCAAGAGCCAGCGGGACCCTCCTACGAGCAGTACTTC. Protein product: CASSQEPAGPSYEQYF.